This TCR beta chain is from a study of CD8+ T cells in alopecia areata. Study findings and constraints: It was lesional scalp, especially alopecia totalis/universalis, that showed higher clonality than normal scalp. Researchers reported that TCR sharing among patients proved less clear than in mice, possibly HLA-linked.

Extracted from the samples, RNA was reverse transcribed into cDNA to serve as the sequencing template. Here immunoSEQ multiplex PCR was the method, and the copy in TCRdb shows in-frame clones only, minus some. Altogether approximately 200,000 clones are present, 45% to 75% being singletons, with the ten largest covering 3% to 4%. This clone was seen a single time. Its antigen is still unknown. CDR3 length: 15 amino acids. Trimming took 4 bases from V and 2 from J, leaving 12 bases between them. Germline CDR1 reads PRHDT; CDR2 reads FYEKMQ (reference sequence). Treatment noted: oral pan-JAK inhibitor, 5-10 mg twice daily. Researchers took lesional scalp punch biopsies and peripheral blood from people who were alopecia areata patients.

This sequence was found in a human donor with alopecia areata. This rearrangement joins TRBV13 to TRBJ2-1, with D uncertain. The sequencing used CD4+ T cells sorted from blood, collected at week 4, from a patient treated with tofacitinib. DNA of the CDR3: TGTGCCAGCAGCTCAGTGACGAAGGCCTACAATGAGCAGTTCTTC. Translation: CASSSVTKAYNEQFF.